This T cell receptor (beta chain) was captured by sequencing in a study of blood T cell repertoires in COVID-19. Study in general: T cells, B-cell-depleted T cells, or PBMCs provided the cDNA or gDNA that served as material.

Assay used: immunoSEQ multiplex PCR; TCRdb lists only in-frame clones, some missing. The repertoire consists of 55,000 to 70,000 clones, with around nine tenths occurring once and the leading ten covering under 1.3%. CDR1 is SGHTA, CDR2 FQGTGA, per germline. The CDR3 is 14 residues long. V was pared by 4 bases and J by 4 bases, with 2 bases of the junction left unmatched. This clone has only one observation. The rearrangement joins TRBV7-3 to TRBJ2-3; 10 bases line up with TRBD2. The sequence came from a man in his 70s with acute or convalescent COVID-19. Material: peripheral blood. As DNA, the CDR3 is TGTGCCAGCAGCTCTAGCGGGAGAGCAGATACGCAGTATTTT. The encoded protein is CASSSSGRADTQYF.